This passage covers 27 T cell receptor beta chains from one sample sequenced in a study of shared clonotypes between healthy human individuals. The protocol was immunoSEQ multiplex PCR, while the TCRdb copy is restricted to in-frame clones and leaves out a portion. The sample carries a few hundred thousand clones, approximately 70% recorded once. Sequencing used memory CD4+ T cells sorted from blood. Subset denoted: CD45RA-negative fraction. The receptors were sampled from a man aged 25-40 years in good health.

The chain recombines TRBV21-1 with TRBJ1-4; TRBD1 reflects the table's D call only, with no check against the DNA. TRBV21-1 is noted as a pseudogene. The CDR3 is made up of 18 amino acids. The CDR3 sequence is CASSKGIPRHATNEKLFF. The CDR3 coding sequence is TGTGCCAGCAGCAAAGGCATTCCCAGACATGCAACTAATGAAAAACTGTTTTTT.

This sequence joins TRBV29-1 and TRBJ2-7, with D hard to call. Trimming left V 5 bases short and J 2 bases short, with 4 bases between. Germline-derived CDR1 and CDR2 are SQVTM and ANQGSEA. The CDR3 has 10 amino acids. CDR3 region: CSVYTYEQYF. Written as DNA, the CDR3 is TGCAGCGTTTACACCTACGAGCAGTACTTC.

This clone was picked up a small number of times. The CDR3 region has the DNA TGCGCCAGCATGGGAGGGAGGAAGATAAACACTGAAGCTTTCTTT. Translating gives CASMGGRKINTEAFF. The rearrangement joins TRBV10-2 to TRBJ1-1; D is uncertain. V lost 7 bases and J 2 bases, leaving 17 bases between the germline ends. The germline gives CDR1 WSHSY, CDR2 SAAADI. The length of the CDR3 is 15 residues.

Note on this clone: Other nucleotide sequences from this sample produce the same CDR3. The rearrangement joins TRBV5-1 to TRBJ2-7; 8 positions agree with TRBD2. The V and J ends lost 4 bases and 4 bases, in that order; junction bases with no gene match: 7. Germline CDR1 and CDR2: SGHRS and YFSETQ. This CDR3 has 14 amino acids. The CDR3 loop is CASSPGLDSYEQYF. CDR3 coding DNA: TGCGCCAGCAGCCCGGGACTAGATAGTTACGAGCAGTACTTC.

The rearrangement links TRBV18 to TRBJ2-6; D ambiguous. Trimming left V 3 bases short and J 2 bases short, with 5 bases between. Germline CDR1 and CDR2: KGHSH and LQKENI. The CDR3 extends over 14 amino acids. The DNA for the CDR3 is TGTGCCAGCTCACCTGGGGCTGGGGCCAACGTCCTGACTTTC. It is translated as CASSPGAGANVLTF. Complete variable domain (other parts from reference TRBV18 and TRBJ2-6): NAGVMQNPRHLVRRRGQEARLRCSPMKGHSHVYWYRQLPEEGLKFMVYLQKENIIDESGMPKERFSAEFPKEGPSILRIQQVVRGDSAAYFCASSPGAGANVLTFGAGSRLTVL.

This chain connects TRBV28 to TRBJ2-3, with D perhaps TRBD1 (6 bases). Trimming took 5 bases from V and 14 from J, leaving 14 bases between them. Germline loops: CDR1 MDHEN, CDR2 SYDVKM. The CDR3 length is 11 residues. DNA of the CDR3: TGTGCCAGCAGTCCTGGGACAAAGAGGTATTTT. It translates to CASSPGTKRYF.

This chain links TRBV4-1 with TRBJ1-5; the D is unclear. In germline, CDR1 is MGHRA, CDR2 YSYEKL. Trimming shortened V by 1 base and J by 0 bases, and 10 bases separated the two germline ends. There are 16 residues in the CDR3. This chain's CDR3 is CASSQGGQYSNQPQHF. The CDR3 DNA sequence: TGCGCCAGCAGCCAAGGCGGGCAGTATAGCAATCAGCCCCAGCATTTT.

This chain connects TRBV11-2 to TRBJ2-1, with D perhaps TRBD2 (5 bases). Trimming took 5 bases from V and 6 from J, leaving 17 bases between them. The length of the CDR3 is 15 residues. Germline CDR1 SGHAT, CDR2 FQNNGV. CDR3 residues: CASSENSGSLNEQFF. As DNA, the CDR3 is TGTGCCAGCAGCGAGAACAGCGGTTCCCTCAATGAGCAGTTCTTC.

The gene calls are TRBV28 and TRBJ2-7; D unclear. The CDR3 has 11 amino acids. CDR1 and CDR2 from the germline V gene are MDHEN and SYDVKM. Trimming took off 7 bases at V and 6 bases at J, with 10 bases between the two ends. The CDR3 protein is CASTSRVEQYF. The CDR3 coding sequence is TGTGCCAGCACAAGTCGGGTCGAGCAGTACTTC.

The CDR3 DNA reads as TGTGCCAGCAGTTTGTTTGGGCTGGCCAAAAACATTCAGTACTTC. It codes for CASSLFGLAKNIQYF. The V and J genes are TRBV28 and TRBJ2-4; D not certain. Germline lookup yields CDR1 MDHEN and CDR2 SYDVKM. V lost 3 bases and J lost 1, with 10 bases in between. This CDR3 contains 15 residues. The full variable domain, rest sourced from reference TRBV28 and TRBJ2-4, is DVKVTQSSRYLVKRTGEKVFLECVQDMDHENMFWYRQDPGLGLRLIYFSYDVKMKEKGDIPEGYSVSREKKERFSLILESASTNQTSMYLCASSLFGLAKNIQYFGAGTRLSVL.

V gene TRBV7-8 combines with J gene TRBJ1-1; 7 positions agree with TRBD1. CDR3 size: 12 residues. Germline V lookup: CDR1 SGHVS, CDR2 FQNEAQ. Germline trimming cut 1 base from V and 10 bases from J; bases unmatched to any gene: 3. The CDR3 bases are TGTGCCAGCAGCTTAGTTAGGGGGCCAGCTTTCTTT. It specifies CASSLVRGPAFF.

This clone was seen repeatedly, ten times or more. The chain joins TRBV11-3 to TRBJ2-2; no definite D call. With 5 bases removed from V and 6 bases from J, the gap between germline ends came to 13 bases. Germline V gives CDR1 SGHNT, CDR2 YENEEA. The CDR3 runs 14 residues. The CDR3 nucleotides read TGTGCCAGCAGCCCCCCGTACACCTCCGGGGAGCTGTTTTTT. It translates to CASSPPYTSGELFF.

The CDR3 spells CASSLSPNVDNEQFF. CDR3 DNA: TGCGCCAGCAGCTTGTCCCCAAACGTAGACAATGAGCAGTTCTTC. The chain uses TRBV5-1 and TRBJ2-1; D ambiguous. Germline V gene data show CDR1 as SGHRS and CDR2 as YFSETQ. The CDR3 is made up of 15 amino acids. The germline V and J ends were trimmed by 1 base and 5 bases, with 13 bases remaining between them.

The chain has TRBV27 and TRBJ1-4; D remains unclear. Trimming took 5 bases from V and 7 from J, leaving 8 bases between them. Germline CDR1 and CDR2: MNHEY and SMNVEV (reference sequence). This CDR3 region has 12 residues. The CDR3 loop is CASSPLGEKLFF. The CDR3 DNA reads as TGTGCCAGCAGTCCACTTGGTGAAAAACTGTTTTTT.

This clone was counted a few times. The chain joins TRBV5-5 to TRBJ2-7; 7 bases line up with TRBD2. The trim removed 2 bases at V and 1 base at J, leaving 6 bases unmatched. The germline V gene has CDR1 SGHKS and CDR2 YYEKEE (reference sequence). The CDR3 contains 15 residues. The CDR3 nucleotides are TGTGCCAGCAGCTTAAGGACTAGGAGTTCCTACGAGCAGTACTTC. It specifies CASSLRTRSSYEQYF.

V and J are TRBV14 and TRBJ1-5, with 11 bases that match TRBD1. V shed 4 bases and J 0 bases; nucleotides not matched to a gene: 8. The CDR3 has 18 residues. Germline V gives CDR1 SGHDN, CDR2 FVKESK. CDR3 loop: CASSPGTGGLYSNQPQHF. CDR3 coding DNA: TGTGCCAGCAGCCCCGGGACAGGGGGGCTTTATAGCAATCAGCCCCAGCATTTT.

The J gene is TRBJ2-2, the V gene TRBV4-1, with unresolved D. Germline-derived CDR1 and CDR2 are MGHRA and YSYEKL. The CDR3 sequence is 19 residues long. V was clipped by 4 bases and J by 7 bases, with 28 bases between them. As DNA, the CDR3 is TGCGCCAGCAGCCGACCTCTGATGAGGACCCTCATTGGGGACGGGGAGCTGTTTTTT. This gives the protein CASSRPLMRTLIGDGELFF.

The chain combines TRBV18 with TRBJ2-2; TRBD1 might be the D (5 bases). Germline CDR1 reads KGHSH; CDR2 reads LQKENI. V lost 3 bases and J lost 0, with 8 bases in between. This CDR3 region has 15 residues. For the CDR3, the DNA is TGTGCCAGCTCACCCCAGACAGCGAACACCGGGGAGCTGTTTTTT. As protein: CASSPQTANTGELFF.

This chain joins TRBV4-1 and TRBJ2-7, with TRBD2 identical over 7 bases. This CDR3 has 18 residues. Germline V lookup: CDR1 MGHRA, CDR2 YSYEKL. V was pared by 0 bases and J by 4 bases, with 15 bases of the junction left unmatched. The CDR3 region has the DNA TGCGCCAGCAGCCAAGATTTGTGGGGCGGGAGTGGTTCGTACGAGCAGTACTTC. It is translated as CASSQDLWGGSGSYEQYF.

This sequence joins TRBV5-4 and TRBJ2-2, with 8 bases that match TRBD2. With 7 bases clipped from V and 5 bases from J, the junction kept 4 bases outside the gene matches. Germline V CDR1 and CDR2: SGHNT, YYREEE (reference sequence). The CDR3 totals 13 residues. In nucleotides, the CDR3 is TGTGCCAGCGGAGGCGGGAGGACCGGGGAGCTGTTTTTT. This codes for CASGGGRTGELFF. Based on the CDR3 plus reference TRBV5-4 and TRBJ2-2, the full variable domain is ETGVTQSPTHLIKTRGQQVTLRCSSQSGHNTVSWYQQALGQGPQFIFQYYREEENGRGNFPPRFSGLQFPNYSSELNVNALELDDSALYLCASGGGRTGELFFGEGSRLTVL.

The J gene is TRBJ2-3, the V gene TRBV7-8; 10 bases are shared with TRBD2. V shed 5 bases, J shed 4 bases, and the junction held 15 bases outside the gene matches. The CDR3 is 18 amino acids. From germline, CDR1 is SGHVS and CDR2 FQNEAQ. CDR3 sequence reads: CASSEAVAGGSFADTQYF. DNA for the CDR3: TGTGCCAGCAGCGAAGCTGTAGCGGGAGGATCTTTCGCAGATACGCAGTATTTT.

The J gene is TRBJ2-3, the V gene TRBV15; 9 nucleotides match TRBD2. This CDR3 is 21 amino acids long. J gave up 1 base and V 1 base, and 18 bases lay outside the gene matches. Germline CDR1 reads LNHNV; CDR2 reads YYDKDF (reference sequence). The CDR3 nucleotides read TGTGCCACCAGCAGAGTTACGGTCTGGACTTGGCGGGAGGGTGGCACAGATACGCAGTATTTT. Its translation: CATSRVTVWTWREGGTDTQYF. Filled out from reference TRBV15 and TRBJ2-3, the complete variable domain reads DAMVIQNPRYQVTQFGKPVTLSCSQTLNHNVMYWYQQKSSQAPKLLFHYYDKDFNNEADTPDNFQSRRPNTSFCFLDIRSPGLGDTAMYLCATSRVTVWTWREGGTDTQYFGPGTRLTVL.

V and J are TRBV6-1 and TRBJ1-5; D uncertain. Germline V lookup: CDR1 MNHNS, CDR2 SASEGT. The germline V and J ends were trimmed by 4 bases and 7 bases, with 8 bases remaining between them. The CDR3 has 12 residues. CDR3 in amino acids: CASSAVGQPQHF. CDR3 nucleotides: TGTGCCAGCAGTGCTGTGGGACAGCCCCAGCATTTT.

The chain has TRBV5-1 and TRBJ2-3; D not resolved. The CDR3 contains 14 residues. The germline V and J ends were trimmed by 0 bases and 2 bases, with 7 bases remaining between them. CDR1 is SGHRS, CDR2 YFSETQ, per germline. This CDR3 reads CASSLEFNTDTQYF. CDR3 sequence (DNA): TGCGCCAGCAGCTTGGAGTTTAACACAGATACGCAGTATTTT. The full variable domain, rest sourced from reference TRBV5-1 and TRBJ2-3, is KAGVTQTPRYLIKTRGQQVTLSCSPISGHRSVSWYQQTPGQGLQFLFEYFSETQRNKGNFPGRFSGRQFSNSRSEMNVSTLELGDSALYLCASSLEFNTDTQYFGPGTRLTVL.

The rearrangement links TRBV7-9 to TRBJ2-1, with 13 bases matching TRBD2. Germline values: CDR1 SEHNR, CDR2 FQNEAQ (reference sequence). This CDR3 is built from 15 residues. V lost 1 base and J lost 8; bases outside the gene matches: 2. CDR3 nucleotide sequence: TGTGCCAGCAGCTTAGGACTAGCGGGAGGCGATGAGCAGTTCTTC. Residues: CASSLGLAGGDEQFF.

The chain has TRBV6-5 and TRBJ2-3; D remains unclear. Trimming took 7 bases from V and 1 from J, leaving 12 bases between them. The V gene's germline CDR1 is MNHEY and CDR2 SVGAGI. The CDR3 extends over 14 amino acids. The CDR3 here is CASKKNYRTDTQYF. CDR3 nucleotides: TGTGCCAGCAAGAAAAACTATCGCACAGATACGCAGTATTTT.

The rearrangement joins TRBV5-5 to TRBJ1-1; D is perhaps TRBD1 (5 bases). Between the trimmed V and J ends, which lost 2 bases and 10 bases, there was a span of 12 bases. Germline CDR1 SGHKS, CDR2 YYEKEE (reference sequence). The CDR3 consists of 12 residues. The CDR3 nucleotides are TGTGCCAGCAGCTTAAACCTGCAGGGAGCTTTCTTT. It codes for CASSLNLQGAFF.